This passage covers 15 T cell receptor beta chains from one sample sequenced in a study of blood T cells in healthy people across ages. A J-beta primer mix and a sample-barcoded 5' primer were used in a second PCR of roughly 7 to 12 cycles. TCRdb re-analysed the 5' RACE reads in MiXCR, keeping a single row per CDR3 protein. The repertoire holds over 1,200,000 distinct CDR3 sequences, with roughly 64% as singletons. The sample taken for sequencing was blood. These receptor sequences come from a man younger than 30 in good health.

This clonotype occurred a few times. CDR3 amino acids: CASSWTSGNEQFF. The CDR3 DNA follows: TGTGCCAGCAGTTGGACTAGCGGCAATGAGCAGTTCTTC. V usage is TRBV6-5 and J usage is TRBJ2-1; TRBD2 matches 10 bases. The CDR3 has 13 residues. The J segment lost 6 bases and the V segment lost 4 bases, leaving 0 bases of the junction unmatched. The germline CDR1 and CDR2 sequences are MNHEY and SVGAGI.

This clonotype was counted between two and nine times. The V call is TRBV6-6, the J call TRBJ2-7; possibly TRBD1 or TRBD2 for D (5 bases each). The CDR3 has 15 residues. Deletions cut 4 bases from V and 5 bases from J, with 18 bases between. The germline V gene has CDR1 MNHNY and CDR2 SVGAGI (reference sequence). The CDR3 DNA follows: TGTGCCAGCAGTTCGGACATTTTAGGGCGGGACGAGCAGTACTTC. Its translation: CASSSDILGRDEQYF.

The sample holds a few counts of this clonotype. The genes are TRBV19 and TRBJ1-6; TRBD1 is a possible D gene (5 bases). Germline V gene lookup returns CDR1 LNHDA and CDR2 SQIVND (reference sequence). V lost 9 bases and J lost 5, with 17 bases in between. This CDR3 has 15 amino acids. In nucleotides, the CDR3 is TGTGCCAGAGCTACAAGGGGAGGAGATAATTCACCCCTCCACTTT. This sequence encodes CARATRGGDNSPLHF.

This clonotype was picked up many times. This chain joins TRBV11-2 and TRBJ2-7; D might be TRBD1 or TRBD2, each matching 5 bases. The CDR3 length is 12 residues. Germline assignment: CDR1 SGHAT and CDR2 FQNNGV. The V and J ends lost 1 base and 6 bases respectively, with 7 bases between them. CDR3 amino acids: CASSLVGGEQYF. CDR3 bases: TGTGCCAGCAGCTTAGTTGGGGGCGAGCAGTACTTC.

This clonotype was recorded once. The rearrangement joins TRBV29-1 to TRBJ2-5; possibly TRBD1 or TRBD2 for D (5 bases each). CDR3 length: 14 amino acids. CDR1 is SQVTM and CDR2 is ANQGSEA in the germline V gene. The ends were cut back, 2 bases at V and 0 bases at J, with 10 bases in the middle. The CDR3 nucleotides are TGCAGCGTTGAACCCGGGACGTACCAAGAGACCCAGTACTTC. It encodes CSVEPGTYQETQYF.

The rearrangement links TRBV7-2 to TRBJ2-1; D may be TRBD1 (5 bases). The V gene lost 1 base and the J gene lost 7 bases, with 14 bases spanning the gap. The CDR3 runs to 15 residues. Per the germline V gene, CDR1 is SGHTA and CDR2 is FQGNSA. CDR3 in DNA: TGTGCCAGCAGCTTAGGGACATTAAGGGGTAATGAGCAGTTCTTC. Its translation is CASSLGTLRGNEQFF.

The chain has TRBV20-1 and TRBJ2-5; tentatively, D is TRBD2 (7 bases). Germline loops: CDR1 DFQATT, CDR2 SNEGSKA (reference sequence). The CDR3 runs 15 residues. V dropped 8 bases and J dropped 1 base, with 20 bases sitting between them. The CDR3 protein is CSPVRGRGLQETQYF. CDR3 nucleotide sequence: TGCAGTCCTGTCCGGGGGCGGGGGCTCCAAGAGACCCAGTACTTC.

This clonotype was counted once. This sequence joins TRBV6-2 or TRBV6-3 and TRBJ2-1; D is ambiguous. The tail of the sequence fits TRBJ2-7 better, so the J call may be wrong. The CDR3 consists of 14 residues. The V gene's germline CDR1 is MNHEY and CDR2 SVGEGT. The CDR3 reads CASSYLTPYNEQYF. The CDR3, as DNA: TGTGCCAGCAGTTACTTGACACCCTACAATGAGCAGTACTTC.

The CDR3 coding sequence is TGTGCCAGCAGTTTGCGAGGGGAACTTCTAGAGACCCAGTACTTC. Translated, it gives CASSLRGELLETQYF. The J gene is TRBJ2-5, the V gene TRBV12-3 or TRBV12-4; possibly TRBD1 or TRBD2 for D (5 bases each). The length of the CDR3 is 15 residues. Trimming removed 3 bases at V and 4 bases at J, with 15 bases between.

This chain joins TRBV5-6 and TRBJ2-5, with D possibly called TRBD1 or TRBD2 (5 bases each). The CDR3 has 12 residues. The ends were cut back, 0 bases at V and 7 bases at J, with 7 bases in the middle. Germline V gene sequence: CDR1 SGHDT, CDR2 YYEEEE. CDR3 nucleotide sequence: TGTGCCAGCAGCTTGGGGGACGGGACCCAGTACTTC. Amino acid sequence: CASSLGDGTQYF. The whole variable domain, filled in from reference TRBV5-6 and TRBJ2-5, reads DAGVTQSPTHLIKTRGQQVTLRCSPKSGHDTVSWYQQALGQGPQFIFQYYEEEERQRGNFPDRFSGHQFPNYSSELNVNALLLGDSALYLCASSLGDGTQYFGPGTRLLVL.

In this sample, this clonotype turned up many times. The gene calls are TRBV6-5 and TRBJ2-1, with D maybe TRBD1 (6 bases). The CDR3 totals 16 residues. The germline V gene has CDR1 MNHEY and CDR2 SVGAGI. Trimming removed 6 bases from V and 2 bases from J, with 17 bases in between. Here the CDR3 DNA reads TGTGCCAGCAGACCCGGACAGACACAGACCTACAATGAGCAGTTCTTC. Protein sequence: CASRPGQTQTYNEQFF.

The chain couples TRBV5-6 to TRBJ2-1, with TRBD1 matching over 9 bases. V was clipped by 3 bases and J by 6 bases; unmatched bases: 10. The CDR3 loop spans 16 amino acids. Germline V lookup: CDR1 SGHDT, CDR2 YYEEEE. CDR3 residues: CASSYGGQGGGNEQFF. CDR3 bases: TGTGCCAGCAGCTATGGGGGACAGGGAGGAGGCAATGAGCAGTTCTTC.

This clonotype was counted a few times. The rearrangement links TRBV6-2 or TRBV6-3 to TRBJ2-7, with D possibly matching TRBD1 (6 bases). V gave up 2 bases and J gave up 6 bases, with 11 bases separating them. The CDR3 sequence is 13 residues long. Germline V CDR1 and CDR2: MNHEY, SVGEGT. In nucleotides, the CDR3 is TGTGCCAGCAGTTACACAAACAGGGCCGAGCAGTACTTC. Its translation is CASSYTNRAEQYF.

A few counts support this clonotype. J is TRBJ2-7 and V is TRBV29-1; D is unresolved. The germline gives CDR1 SQVTM, CDR2 ANQGSEA. This CDR3 is built from 13 residues. V gave up 3 bases and J gave up 0 bases, with 9 bases separating them. CDR3 sequence (DNA): TGCAGCGTTGAGATTAGCAGCTCCTACGAGCAGTACTTC. It encodes CSVEISSSYEQYF.

This chain links TRBV7-9 with TRBJ2-4; D uncertain. From germline, CDR1 is SEHNR and CDR2 FQNEAQ (reference sequence). Trimming left V 5 bases short and J 0 bases short, with 14 bases between. This CDR3 is built from 16 residues. The CDR3 loop is CASSNLASLAKNIQYF. The CDR3 region has the DNA TGTGCCAGCAGCAATCTGGCGAGCCTAGCCAAAAACATTCAGTACTTC.